This T cell receptor beta chain was documented in a study of OX40 agonist ivuxolimab in advanced cancers. As for the study in general: Partial response was recorded in three patients: one hepatocellular carcinoma and two cutaneous melanoma cases.

Some clones are missing from TCRdb's copy, which holds only in-frame ones; the method was immunoSEQ multiplex PCR. Among about 27,000 clones listed, around 75% were seen once. In its sample, this clone was seen once. The V gene's germline CDR1 is SEHNR and CDR2 FQNEAQ (reference sequence). The CDR3 consists of 12 residues. V shed 4 bases and J shed 4 bases, with 8 bases lying between them. The source material was CD4+ or CD8+ T cells sorted from blood, sampled in a trial of the OX40 agonist ivuxolimab. This chain links TRBV7-9 with TRBJ2-7; possible D gene TRBD1, 5 bases. The clonotype originates from an adult with an advanced solid tumor such as melanoma, head and neck, liver or kidney cancer. CDR3 residues: CASSSRAYEQYF. CDR3 DNA: TGTGCCAGCAGCTCCAGGGCTTACGAGCAGTACTTC.